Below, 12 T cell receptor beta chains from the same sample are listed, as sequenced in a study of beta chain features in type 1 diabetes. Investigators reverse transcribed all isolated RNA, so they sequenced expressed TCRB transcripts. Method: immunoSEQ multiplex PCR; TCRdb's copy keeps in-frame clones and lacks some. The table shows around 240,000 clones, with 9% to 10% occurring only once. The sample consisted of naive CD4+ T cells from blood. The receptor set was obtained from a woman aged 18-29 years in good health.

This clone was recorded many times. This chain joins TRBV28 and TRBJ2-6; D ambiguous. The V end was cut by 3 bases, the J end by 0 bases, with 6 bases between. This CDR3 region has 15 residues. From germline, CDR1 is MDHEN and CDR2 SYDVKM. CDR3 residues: CASSFISSGANVLTF. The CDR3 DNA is TGTGCCAGCAGTTTTATTAGCTCTGGGGCCAACGTCCTGACTTTC. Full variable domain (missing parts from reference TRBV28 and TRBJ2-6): DVKVTQSSRYLVKRTGEKVFLECVQDMDHENMFWYRQDPGLGLRLIYFSYDVKMKEKGDIPEGYSVSREKKERFSLILESASTNQTSMYLCASSFISSGANVLTFGAGSRLTVL.

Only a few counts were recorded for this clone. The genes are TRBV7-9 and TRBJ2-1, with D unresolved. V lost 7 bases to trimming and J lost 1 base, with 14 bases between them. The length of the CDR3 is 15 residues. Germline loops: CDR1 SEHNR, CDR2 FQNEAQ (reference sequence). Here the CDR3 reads CASIPPPGSYNEQFF. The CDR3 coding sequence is TGTGCCAGCATCCCCCCCCCGGGTTCCTACAATGAGCAGTTCTTC.

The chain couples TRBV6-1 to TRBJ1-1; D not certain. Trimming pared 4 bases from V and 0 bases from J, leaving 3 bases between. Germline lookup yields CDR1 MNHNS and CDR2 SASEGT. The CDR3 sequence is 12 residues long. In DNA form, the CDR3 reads TGTGCCAGCAGTGTAGTGAACACTGAAGCTTTCTTT. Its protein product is CASSVVNTEAFF.

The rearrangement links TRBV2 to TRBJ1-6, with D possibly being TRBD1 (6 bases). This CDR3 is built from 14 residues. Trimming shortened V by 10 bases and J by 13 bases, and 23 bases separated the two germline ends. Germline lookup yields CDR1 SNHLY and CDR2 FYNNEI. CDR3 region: CATRTTQGEEPLHF. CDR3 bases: TGTGCCACTAGAACCACACAGGGAGAAGAGCCCCTCCACTTT. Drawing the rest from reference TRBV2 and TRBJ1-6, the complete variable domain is EPEVTQTPSHQVTQMGQEVILRCVPISNHLYFYWYRQILGQKVEFLVSFYNNEISEKSEIFDDQFSVERPDGSNFTLKIRSTKLEDSAMYFCATRTTQGEEPLHFGNGTRLTVT.

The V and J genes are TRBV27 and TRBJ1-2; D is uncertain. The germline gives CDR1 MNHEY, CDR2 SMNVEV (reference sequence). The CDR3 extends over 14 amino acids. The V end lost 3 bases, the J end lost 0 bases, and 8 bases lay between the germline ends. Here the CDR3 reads CASSLRQSNYGYTF. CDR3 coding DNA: TGTGCCAGCAGTTTGAGGCAGTCTAACTATGGCTACACCTTC.

As DNA, the CDR3 is TGCGCCAGCAGCTTCTGGCGGGAGAACAATGAGCAGTTCTTC. This translates into CASSFWRENNEQFF. The V gene is TRBV5-1, the J gene TRBJ2-1; 7 bases agree with TRBD2. The CDR3 runs 14 residues. Germline-derived CDR1 and CDR2 are SGHRS and YFSETQ. The J segment lost 5 bases and the V segment lost 2 bases, leaving 4 bases of the junction unmatched.

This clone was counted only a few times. Written as DNA, the CDR3 is TGTGCCAGCAGCCGACTAGCCCCGCCCTACGAGCAGTACTTC. It translates to CASSRLAPPYEQYF. The chain joins TRBV25-1 to TRBJ2-7, with 7 bases aligning to TRBD2. Germline-derived CDR1 and CDR2 are MGHDK and SYGVNS. CDR3 length: 14 residues. V was clipped by 6 bases and J by 2 bases; unmatched bases: 7.

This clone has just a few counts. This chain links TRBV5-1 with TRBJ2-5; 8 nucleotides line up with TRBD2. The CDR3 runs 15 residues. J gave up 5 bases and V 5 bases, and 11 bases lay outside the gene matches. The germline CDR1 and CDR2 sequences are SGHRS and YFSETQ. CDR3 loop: CASRIAGTVGETQYF. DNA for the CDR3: TGCGCCAGCAGGATAGCGGGAACTGTGGGGGAGACCCAGTACTTC.

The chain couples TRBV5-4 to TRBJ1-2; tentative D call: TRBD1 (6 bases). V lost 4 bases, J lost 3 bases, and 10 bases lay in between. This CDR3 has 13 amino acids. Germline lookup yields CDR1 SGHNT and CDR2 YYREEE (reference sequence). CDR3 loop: CASSHRVDYGYTF. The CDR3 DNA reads TGTGCCAGCAGCCACAGGGTGGACTATGGCTACACCTTC.

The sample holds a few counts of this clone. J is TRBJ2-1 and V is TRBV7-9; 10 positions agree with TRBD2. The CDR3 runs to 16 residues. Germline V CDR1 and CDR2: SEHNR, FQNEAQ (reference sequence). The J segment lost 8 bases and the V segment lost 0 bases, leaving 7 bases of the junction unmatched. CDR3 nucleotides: TGTGCCAGCAGCTTAGCCCAGCGGGGGGGCTTGGATGAGCAGTTCTTC. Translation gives CASSLAQRGGLDEQFF. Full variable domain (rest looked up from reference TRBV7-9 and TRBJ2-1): DTGVSQNPRHKITKRGQNVTFRCDPISEHNRLYWYRQTLGQGPEFLTYFQNEAQLEKSRLLSDRFSAERPKGSFSTLEIQRTEQGDSAMYLCASSLAQRGGLDEQFFGPGTRLTVL.

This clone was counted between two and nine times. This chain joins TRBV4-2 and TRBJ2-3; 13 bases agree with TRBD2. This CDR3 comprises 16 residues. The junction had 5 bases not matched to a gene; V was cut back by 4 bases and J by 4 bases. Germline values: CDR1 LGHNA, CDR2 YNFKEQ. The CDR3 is CASSLLTSGGADTQYF. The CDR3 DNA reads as TGTGCCAGCAGCCTCCTCACTAGCGGGGGGGCAGATACGCAGTATTTT.

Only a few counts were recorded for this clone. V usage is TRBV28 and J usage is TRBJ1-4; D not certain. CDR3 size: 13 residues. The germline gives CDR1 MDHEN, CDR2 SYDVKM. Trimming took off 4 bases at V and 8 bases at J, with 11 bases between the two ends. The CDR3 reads CASSSEGREKLFF. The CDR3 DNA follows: TGTGCCAGCAGTTCCGAGGGTAGGGAAAAACTGTTTTTT.